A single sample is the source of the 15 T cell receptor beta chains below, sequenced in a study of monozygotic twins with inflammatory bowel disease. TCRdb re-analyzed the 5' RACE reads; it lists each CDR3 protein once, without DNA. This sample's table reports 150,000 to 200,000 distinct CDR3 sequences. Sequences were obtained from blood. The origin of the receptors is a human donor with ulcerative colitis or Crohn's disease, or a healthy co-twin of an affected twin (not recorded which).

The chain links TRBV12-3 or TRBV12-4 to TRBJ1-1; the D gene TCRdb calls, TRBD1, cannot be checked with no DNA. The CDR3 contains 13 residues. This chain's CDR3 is CASSSDGGAEAFF.

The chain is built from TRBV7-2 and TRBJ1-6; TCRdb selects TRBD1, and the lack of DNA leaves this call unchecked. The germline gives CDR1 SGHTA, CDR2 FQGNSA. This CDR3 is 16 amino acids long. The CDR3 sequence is CASSLLGQRISSPLHF.

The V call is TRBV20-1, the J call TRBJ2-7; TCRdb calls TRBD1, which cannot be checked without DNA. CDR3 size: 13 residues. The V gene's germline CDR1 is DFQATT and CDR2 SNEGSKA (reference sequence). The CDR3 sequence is CSAPRDGSYEQYF.

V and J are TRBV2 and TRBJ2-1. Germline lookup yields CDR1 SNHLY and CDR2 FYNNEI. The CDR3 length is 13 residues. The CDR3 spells CTSKSRGYNEQFF.

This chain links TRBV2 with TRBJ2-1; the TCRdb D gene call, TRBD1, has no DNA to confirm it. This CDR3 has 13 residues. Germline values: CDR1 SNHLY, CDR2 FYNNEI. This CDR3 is CASIPYLGGEQFF. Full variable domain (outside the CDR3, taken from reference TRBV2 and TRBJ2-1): EPEVTQTPSHQVTQMGQEVILRCVPISNHLYFYWYRQILGQKVEFLVSFYNNEISEKSEIFDDQFSVERPDGSNFTLKIRSTKLEDSAMYFCASIPYLGGEQFFGPGTRLTVL.

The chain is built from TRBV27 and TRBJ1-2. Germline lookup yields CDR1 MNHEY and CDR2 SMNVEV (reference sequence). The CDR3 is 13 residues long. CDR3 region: CASSLQGGRSYTF.

CDR3 protein: CSAMGWRTPLHF. The chain employs TRBV20-1 and TRBJ1-6. CDR1 is DFQATT and CDR2 is SNEGSKA in the germline V gene (reference sequence). This CDR3 has 12 residues.

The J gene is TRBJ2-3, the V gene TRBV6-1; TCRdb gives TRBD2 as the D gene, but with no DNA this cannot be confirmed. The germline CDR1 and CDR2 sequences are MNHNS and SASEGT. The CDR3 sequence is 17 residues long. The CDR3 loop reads CASSPRLIAGVTDTQYF.

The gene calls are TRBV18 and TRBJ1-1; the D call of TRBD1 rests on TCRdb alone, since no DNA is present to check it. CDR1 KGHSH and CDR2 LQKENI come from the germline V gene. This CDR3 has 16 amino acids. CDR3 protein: CASSPPGQGRYTEAFF. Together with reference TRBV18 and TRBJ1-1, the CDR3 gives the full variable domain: NAGVMQNPRHLVRRRGQEARLRCSPMKGHSHVYWYRQLPEEGLKFMVYLQKENIIDESGMPKERFSAEFPKEGPSILRIQQVVRGDSAAYFCASSPPGQGRYTEAFFGQGTRLTVV.

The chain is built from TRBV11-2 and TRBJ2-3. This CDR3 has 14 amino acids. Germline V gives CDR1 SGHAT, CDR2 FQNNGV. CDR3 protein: CASSFGLGTDTQYF.

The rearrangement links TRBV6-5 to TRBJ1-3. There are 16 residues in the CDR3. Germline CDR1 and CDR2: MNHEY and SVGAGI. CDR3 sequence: CASSYKQGPVPRTIYF.

CDR3 residues: CASSETSGKDTQYF. The chain employs TRBV12-3 or TRBV12-4 and TRBJ2-3; the TCRdb D gene call, TRBD2, has no DNA to confirm it. The CDR3 runs 14 residues.

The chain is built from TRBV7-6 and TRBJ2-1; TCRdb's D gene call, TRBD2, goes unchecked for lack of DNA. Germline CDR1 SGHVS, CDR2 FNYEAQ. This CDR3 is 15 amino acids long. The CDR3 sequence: CASSLIGQQRNEQFF.

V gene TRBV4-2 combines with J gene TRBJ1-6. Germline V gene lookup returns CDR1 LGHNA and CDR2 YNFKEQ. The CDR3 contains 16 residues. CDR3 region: CASSQDVGKVGSPLHF.

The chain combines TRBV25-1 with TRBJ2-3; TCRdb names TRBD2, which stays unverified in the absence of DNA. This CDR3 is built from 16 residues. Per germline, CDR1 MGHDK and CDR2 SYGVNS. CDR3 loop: CASSEGLVSRTDTQYF.